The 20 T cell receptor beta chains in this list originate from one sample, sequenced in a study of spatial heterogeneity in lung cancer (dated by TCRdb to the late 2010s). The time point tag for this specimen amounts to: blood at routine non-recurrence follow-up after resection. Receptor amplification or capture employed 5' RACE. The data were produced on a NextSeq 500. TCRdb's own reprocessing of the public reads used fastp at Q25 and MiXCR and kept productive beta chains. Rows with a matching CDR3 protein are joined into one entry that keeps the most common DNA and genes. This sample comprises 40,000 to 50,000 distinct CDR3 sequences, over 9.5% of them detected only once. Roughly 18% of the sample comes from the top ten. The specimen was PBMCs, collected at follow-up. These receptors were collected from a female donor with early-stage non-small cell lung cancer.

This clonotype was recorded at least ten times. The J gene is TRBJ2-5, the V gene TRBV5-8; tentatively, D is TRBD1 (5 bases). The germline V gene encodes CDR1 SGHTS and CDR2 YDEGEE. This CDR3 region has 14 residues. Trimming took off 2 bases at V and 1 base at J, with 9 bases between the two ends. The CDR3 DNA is TGTGCCAGCAGCTTCCCGACAGTCCAAGAGACCCAGTACTTC. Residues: CASSFPTVQETQYF.

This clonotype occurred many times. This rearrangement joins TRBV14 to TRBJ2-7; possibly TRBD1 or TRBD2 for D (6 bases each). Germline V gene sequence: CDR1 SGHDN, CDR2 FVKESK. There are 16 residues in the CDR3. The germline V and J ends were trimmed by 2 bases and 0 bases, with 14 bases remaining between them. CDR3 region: CASSQTGAASSYEQYF. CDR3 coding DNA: TGTGCCAGCAGCCAAACGGGGGCCGCGAGCTCCTACGAGCAGTACTTC.

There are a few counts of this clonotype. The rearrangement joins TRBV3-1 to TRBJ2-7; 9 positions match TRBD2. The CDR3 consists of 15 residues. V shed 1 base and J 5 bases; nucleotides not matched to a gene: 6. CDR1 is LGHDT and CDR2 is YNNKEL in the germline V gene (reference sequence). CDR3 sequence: CASSQVAGGHDEQYF. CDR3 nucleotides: TGTGCCAGCAGCCAAGTGGCGGGGGGGCACGACGAGCAGTACTTC.

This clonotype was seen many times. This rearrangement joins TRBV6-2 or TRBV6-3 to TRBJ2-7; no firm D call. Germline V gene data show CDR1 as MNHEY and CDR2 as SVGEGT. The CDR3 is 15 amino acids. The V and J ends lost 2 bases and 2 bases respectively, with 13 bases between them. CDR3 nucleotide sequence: TGTGCCAGCAGTTACCTCCTTTCGGGCCCCTACGAGCAGTACTTC. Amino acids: CASSYLLSGPYEQYF.

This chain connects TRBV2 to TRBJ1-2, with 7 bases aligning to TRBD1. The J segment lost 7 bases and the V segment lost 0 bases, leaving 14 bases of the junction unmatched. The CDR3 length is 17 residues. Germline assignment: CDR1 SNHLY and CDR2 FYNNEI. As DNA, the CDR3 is TGTGCCAGCAGTGAAGCGCGAGGGGGCCTTCCCGGGATTGGCTACACCTTC. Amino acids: CASSEARGGLPGIGYTF.

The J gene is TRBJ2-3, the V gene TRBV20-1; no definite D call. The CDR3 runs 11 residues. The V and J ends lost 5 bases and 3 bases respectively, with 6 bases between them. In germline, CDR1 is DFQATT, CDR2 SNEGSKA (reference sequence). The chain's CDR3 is CSALPTDTQYF. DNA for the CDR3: TGCAGTGCTCTTCCAACAGATACGCAGTATTTT.

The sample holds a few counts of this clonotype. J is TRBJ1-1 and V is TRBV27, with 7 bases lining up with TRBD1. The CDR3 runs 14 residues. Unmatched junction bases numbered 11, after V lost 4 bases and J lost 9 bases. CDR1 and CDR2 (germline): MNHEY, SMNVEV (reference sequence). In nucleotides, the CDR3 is TGTGCCAGCAGTTCCGTCATCCGGGACAGAAAAGCTTTCTTT. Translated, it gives CASSSVIRDRKAFF.

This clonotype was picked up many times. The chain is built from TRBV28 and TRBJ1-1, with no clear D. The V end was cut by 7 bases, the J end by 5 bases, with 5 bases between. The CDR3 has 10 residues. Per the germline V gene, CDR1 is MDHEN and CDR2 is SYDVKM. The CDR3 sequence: CASMRTEAFF. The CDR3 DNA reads TGTGCCAGCATGCGTACTGAAGCTTTCTTT.

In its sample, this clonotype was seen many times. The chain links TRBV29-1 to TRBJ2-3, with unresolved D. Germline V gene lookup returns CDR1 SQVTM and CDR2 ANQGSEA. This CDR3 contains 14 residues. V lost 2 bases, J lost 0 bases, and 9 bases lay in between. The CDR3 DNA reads TGCAGCGTTGAAACCTGGGAAAGCACAGATACGCAGTATTTT. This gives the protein CSVETWESTDTQYF.

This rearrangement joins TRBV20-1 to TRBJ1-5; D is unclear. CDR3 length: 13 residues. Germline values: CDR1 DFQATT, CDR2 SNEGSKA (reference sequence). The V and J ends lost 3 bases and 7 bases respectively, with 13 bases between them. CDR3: CSARGMGYQPQHF. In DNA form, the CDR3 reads TGCAGTGCTAGGGGTATGGGGTACCAGCCCCAGCATTTT.

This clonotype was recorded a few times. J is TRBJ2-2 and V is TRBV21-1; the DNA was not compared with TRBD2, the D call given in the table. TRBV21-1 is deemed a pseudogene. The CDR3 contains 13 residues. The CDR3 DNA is TGTGCCAGCAGCAAAGGCGGGGCCGGAGGGCTGTTTTTT. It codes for CASSKGGAGGLFF.

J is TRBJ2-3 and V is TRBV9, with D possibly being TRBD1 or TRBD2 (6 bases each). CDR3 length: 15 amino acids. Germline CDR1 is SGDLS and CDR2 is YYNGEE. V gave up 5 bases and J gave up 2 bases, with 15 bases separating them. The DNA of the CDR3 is TGTGCCAGCAGGGCGCGGGACACATCCACAGATACGCAGTATTTT. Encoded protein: CASRARDTSTDTQYF. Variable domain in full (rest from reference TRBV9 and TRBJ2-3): DSGVTQTPKHLITATGQRVTLRCSPRSGDLSVYWYQQSLDQGLQFLIQYYNGEERAKGNILERFSAQQFPDLHSELNLSSLELGDSALYFCASRARDTSTDTQYFGPGTRLTVL.

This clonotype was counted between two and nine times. The CDR3 loop is CASSPPGQGAEKLFF. The CDR3 bases are TGTGCCAGCAGTCCCCCGGGACAGGGGGCGGAAAAACTGTTTTTT. This sequence joins TRBV28 and TRBJ1-4; 12 nucleotides match TRBD1. V lost 5 bases and J lost 8; bases outside the gene matches: 6. CDR3 size: 15 residues. Looked up from germline, CDR1 is MDHEN and CDR2 is SYDVKM.

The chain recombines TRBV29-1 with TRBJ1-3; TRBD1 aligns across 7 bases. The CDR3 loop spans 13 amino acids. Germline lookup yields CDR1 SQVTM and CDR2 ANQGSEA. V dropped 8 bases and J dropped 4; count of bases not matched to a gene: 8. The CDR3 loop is CSTQTGTGNTIYF. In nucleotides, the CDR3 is TGCAGCACCCAGACAGGGACGGGAAACACCATATATTTT. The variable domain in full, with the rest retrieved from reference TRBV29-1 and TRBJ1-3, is SAVISQKPSRDICQRGTSLTIQCQVDSQVTMMFWYRQQPGQSLTLIATANQGSEATYESGFVIDKFPISRPNLTFSTLTVSNMSPEDSSIYLCSTQTGTGNTIYFGEGSWLTVV.

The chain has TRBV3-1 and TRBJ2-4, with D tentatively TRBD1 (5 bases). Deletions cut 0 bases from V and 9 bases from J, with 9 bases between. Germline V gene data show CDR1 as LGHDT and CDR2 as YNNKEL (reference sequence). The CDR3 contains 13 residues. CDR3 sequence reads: CASSQDPTGIQYF. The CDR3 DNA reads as TGTGCCAGCAGCCAAGATCCTACAGGCATTCAGTACTTC.

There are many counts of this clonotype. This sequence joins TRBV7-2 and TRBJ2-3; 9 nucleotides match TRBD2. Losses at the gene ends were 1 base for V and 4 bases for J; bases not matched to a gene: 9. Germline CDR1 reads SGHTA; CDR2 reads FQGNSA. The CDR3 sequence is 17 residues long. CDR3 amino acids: CASSLERLAGPADTQYF. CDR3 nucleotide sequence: TGTGCCAGCAGCTTAGAGCGGCTAGCGGGGCCGGCAGATACGCAGTATTTT.

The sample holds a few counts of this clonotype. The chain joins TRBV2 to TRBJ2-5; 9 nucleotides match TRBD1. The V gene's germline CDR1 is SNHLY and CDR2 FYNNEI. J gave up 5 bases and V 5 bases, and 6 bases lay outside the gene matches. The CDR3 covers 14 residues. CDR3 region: CASSPGTGRETQYF. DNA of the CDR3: TGTGCCAGCAGTCCCGGGACAGGGCGGGAGACCCAGTACTTC.

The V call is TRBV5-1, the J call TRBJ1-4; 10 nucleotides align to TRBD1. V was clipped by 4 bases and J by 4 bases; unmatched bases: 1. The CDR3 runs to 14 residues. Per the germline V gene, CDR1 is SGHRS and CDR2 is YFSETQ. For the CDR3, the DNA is TGCGCCAGCAGCAGGGACAGGGGTAATGAAAAACTGTTTTTT. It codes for CASSRDRGNEKLFF. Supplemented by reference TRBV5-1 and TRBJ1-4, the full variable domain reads KAGVTQTPRYLIKTRGQQVTLSCSPISGHRSVSWYQQTPGQGLQFLFEYFSETQRNKGNFPGRFSGRQFSNSRSEMNVSTLELGDSALYLCASSRDRGNEKLFFGSGTQLSVL.

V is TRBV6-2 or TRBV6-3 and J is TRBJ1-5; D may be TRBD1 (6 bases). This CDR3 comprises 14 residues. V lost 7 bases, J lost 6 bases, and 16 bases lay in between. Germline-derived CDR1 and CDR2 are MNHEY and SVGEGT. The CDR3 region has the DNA TGTGCCAGCACCCAGGACAGTCAGGGTCAGCCCCAGCATTTT. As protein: CASTQDSQGQPQHF.

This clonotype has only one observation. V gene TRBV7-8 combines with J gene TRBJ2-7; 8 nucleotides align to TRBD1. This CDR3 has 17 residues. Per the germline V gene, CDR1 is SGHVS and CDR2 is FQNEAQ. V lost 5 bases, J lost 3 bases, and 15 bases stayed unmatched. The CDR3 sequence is CASSTRGQGPKYYEQYF. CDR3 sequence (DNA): TGTGCCAGCAGCACCCGCGGACAGGGCCCTAAATACTACGAGCAGTACTTC.